The rows below give T cell receptor beta chains drawn from one sample of a study of blood T cell repertoires in COVID-19. Assay used: immunoSEQ multiplex PCR; TCRdb lists only in-frame clones, some missing. The sample comprises around 83,000 clones, around 87% of which are singletons, and 8% rests with the top ten. Sequencing was done on a sample of peripheral blood. These receptors all stem from a man older than 75 with active or convalescent COVID-19. CDR3s leave out the opening cysteine and the closing phenylalanine or tryptophan.

TRBJ1-2 | TRBV5-4 | ASSSGQGVVGGYGYT
TRBJ1-5 | TRBV10-3 | AISESGRAYSNQPQH
TRBJ1-6 | TRBV19 | ASSTPSQGANSPLH
TRBJ2-1 | TRBV24-1 | ATSEESSYNEQF
TRBJ1-6 | TRBV2 | ASSESGFRSPLH
TRBJ1-1 | TRBV9 | ASSSRDRGTLGTEAF
TRBJ1-2 | TRBV16 | ASSQSEGRSYGYT
TRBJ1-6 | TRBV19 | ASSVTGDGSPLH
TRBJ2-2 | TRBV28 | ASSPGQGRPSGTGELF
TRBJ2-1 | TRBV6-5 | ASLTSGTYNEQF
TRBJ1-5 | TRBV15 | ATSRTQTGVNQPQH
TRBJ2-3 | TRBV11-3 | ASSRLTSTDTQY
TRBJ2-5 | TRBV27 | ASRRTGEETQY
TRBJ1-6 | TRBV30 | AWTHQGGPLH
TRBJ2-5 | TRBV2 | ASRPGQGTETQY
TRBJ1-4 | TRBV5-1 | ASSSGGEKLF
TRBJ2-2 | TRBV7-9 | ARQGGTGELF
TRBJ1-1 | TRBV3-1/TRBV3-2 | ASSQGVGDTEAF
TRBJ1-1 | TRBV5-1 | ASSQGQGRATEAF
TRBJ1-2 | TRBV5-5 | ASSLDAGDNYGYT
TRBJ1-4 | TRBV29-1 | SVATTGESEKLF
TRBJ1-1 | TRBV12-3/TRBV12-4 | ASSLDRGTEAF
TRBJ1-2 | TRBV27 | ASSLTSTGRVRNYGYT
TRBJ2-5 | TRBV19 | ASSITGGTSGETQY
TRBJ2-1 | TRBV6-5 | ASSRTGAGNEQF
TRBJ2-1 | TRBV28 | ASSFVAVILNEQF
TRBJ1-4 | TRBV3-1/TRBV3-2 | ASSQDGGTNEKLF
- | TRBV18 | ASSPDRDQPQY
TRBJ2-1 | TRBV5-1 | ASSGKPGLGYNEQF
TRBJ1-2 | TRBV5-6 | ASSLGDRGYGYT
TRBJ1-1 | TRBV6-5 | ASSYAMLREAF
TRBJ1-2 | TRBV15 | ATQKSSVTNYGYT
TRBJ2-5 | TRBV4-1 | ASSPDVRPPETQY
TRBJ2-5 | TRBV5-4 | ASSLAGQQETQY
TRBJ2-2 | TRBV19 | ASSPGLAGVRTGELF